The rows below give T cell receptor beta chains drawn from one sample of a study of prognosis after radiotherapy for stage I lung cancer. TCRdb called the multiplex PCR reads again in MiXCR, with one record for every CDR3 protein. The sample holds about 31,000 distinct CDR3 sequences, about 39% seen once. The material was PBMCs, obtained before or after stereotactic body radiation therapy (not recorded which). The receptors were sampled from a donor at least 50 years old with non-small cell lung cancer. CDR3s include the opening cysteine and the closing phenylalanine or tryptophan. D genes are given only for firm matches. Some rows mark clone size as missing; the rest say once, few, many or name a class of expanded clone.

size,V,J,D,CDR3,DNA
many,TRBV30,TRBJ1-1,NA,CAWSSGAPAFF,TGTGCCTGGAGTTCAGGGGCCCCAGCTTTCTTT
once,TRBV30,TRBJ1-3,NA,CAWNDGTLAGNTIYF,TGTGCCTGGAACGATGGGACACTAGCTGGAAACACCATATATTTT
many,TRBV7-9,TRBJ1-6,NA,CASSLAGTTVSPLHF,TGTGCCAGCAGCTTAGCAGGGACGACAGTCTCACCCCTCCACTTT
many,TRBV11-2,TRBJ2-7,NA,CASSLDRTAREQYF,TGTGCCAGCAGCTTAGATAGGACAGCTCGCGAGCAGTACTTC
medium-sized,TRBV27,TRBJ2-3,NA,CASRTGPDTQYF,TGTGCCAGCAGAACCGGGCCAGATACGCAGTATTTT
many,TRBV7-9,TRBJ1-6,TRBD1,CASSSWTGGYNSPLHF,TGTGCCAGCAGCTCCTGGACAGGGGGTTATAATTCACCCCTCCACTTT
NA,TRBV5-1,TRBJ2-3,NA,CASGSTRGSGAQYF,TGCGCCAGCGGCTCCACCAGGGGGTCGGGGGCGCAGTATTTT
many,TRBV7-3,TRBJ2-3,TRBD1,CASSPRTGGMDTQYF,TGTGCCAGCAGCCCACGGACAGGAGGTATGGATACGCAGTATTTT
many,TRBV27,TRBJ2-7,NA,CASSLGGRGDKRYF,TGTGCCAGCAGCTTGGGAGGCCGCGGGGACAAACGGTACTTC
many,TRBV3-1,TRBJ1-1,NA,CASSQGGTEAFF,TGTGCCAGCAGCCAAGGGGGGACTGAAGCTTTCTTT
many,TRBV5-1,TRBJ2-7,TRBD1,CASSLGGQGASYEQYF,TGCGCCAGCAGCTTGGGTGGACAGGGGGCCTCCTACGAGCAGTACTTC
many,TRBV2,TRBJ2-1,NA,CASSRASLIYNEQFF,TGTGCCAGCAGTCGTGCTAGCCTAATATACAATGAGCAGTTCTTC
NA,TRBV7-2,TRBJ2-3,TRBD1,CASSRDRGRTDTQYF,TGTGCCAGCAGCCGGGACAGGGGAAGGACAGATACGCAGTATTTT
many,TRBV2,TRBJ1-1,NA,CASSAHRGENTEAFF,TGTGCCAGCAGTGCCCACCGGGGGGAGAACACTGAAGCTTTCTTT
few,TRBV7-2,TRBJ2-3,TRBD2,CASSPGTSGRGTQYF,TGTGCCAGCAGCCCGGGGACTAGCGGGCGCGGTACGCAGTATTTT